This record concerns one T cell receptor beta chain sequence. In the original workflow: Amplified reference gene primers provided the basis for estimating nucleated cell counts. The assay was immunoSEQ multiplex PCR, and TCRdb's table has in-frame clones only and misses some. That table supplies the V and J calls and clone size; D and trimming were determined from the DNA. The table includes tens of thousands of clones, 75% to 85% detected once. The source of the sample is a study of blood T cell repertoires in COVID-19. Study-level information: Whether acute or convalescent, the COVID-19 samples came from the United States, Italy and Spain. PBMCs, B-cell-depleted T cells, or T cells provided the cDNA or gDNA that made up the material.

The J segment lost 5 bases and the V segment lost 3 bases, leaving 5 bases of the junction unmatched. Per the germline V gene, CDR1 is LNHDA and CDR2 is SQIVND (reference sequence). CDR3 length equals 14 residues. V is TRBV19 and J is TRBJ1-1, with 8 bases fitting TRBD1. The receptor was derived from a human donor in a cohort sampled during active COVID-19. Sample: peripheral blood. The CDR3 spells CASSIGQGGTEAFF. The CDR3 nucleotides are TGTGCCAGTAGTATCGGACAGGGCGGGACTGAAGCTTTCTTT.